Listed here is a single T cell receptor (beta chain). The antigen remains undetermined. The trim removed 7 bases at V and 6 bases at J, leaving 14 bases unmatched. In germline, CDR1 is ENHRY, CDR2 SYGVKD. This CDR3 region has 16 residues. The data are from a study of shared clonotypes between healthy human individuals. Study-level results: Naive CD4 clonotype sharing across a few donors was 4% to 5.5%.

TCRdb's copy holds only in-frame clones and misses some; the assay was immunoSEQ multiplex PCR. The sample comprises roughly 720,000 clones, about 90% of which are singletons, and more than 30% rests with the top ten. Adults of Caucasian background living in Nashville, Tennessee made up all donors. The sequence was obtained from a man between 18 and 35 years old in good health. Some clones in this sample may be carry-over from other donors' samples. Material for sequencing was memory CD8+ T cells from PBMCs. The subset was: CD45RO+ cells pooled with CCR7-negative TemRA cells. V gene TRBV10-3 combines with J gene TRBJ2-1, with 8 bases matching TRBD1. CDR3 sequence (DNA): TGTGCCATCAACCAAAAACCGGGACAGGCCGGCAATGAGCAGTTCTTC. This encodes CAINQKPGQAGNEQFF.